The rows below give T cell receptor beta chains drawn from one sample of a study of cytomegalovirus exposure and HLA in healthy donors. Measured with immunoSEQ multiplex PCR; TCRdb has only the in-frame clones, and not every one. The sample records about 200,000 clones, about three quarters being singletons. Material: PBMCs. The receptors were sampled from a woman aged 25 to 45 in good health and CMV-seropositive. Each CDR3 is given with its conserved first and last residue. D genes are given only for firm matches. Rows may omit the clone size; those that give it use once, few, many or a size class.

D gene	V gene	J gene	clone size	CDR3 DNA	CDR3 protein
.	TRBV21-1	TRBJ2-1	.	TGTGCCAGCAGGCCCCGGCGGGGGGCCCTACTAGCGAGAGGCTCCTACAATGAGCAGTTCTTC	CASRPRRGALLARGSYNEQFF
TRBD2	TRBV29-1	TRBJ2-1	.	TGCAGCGTTGAACCCTCGCGGCTAGCGGGAGGTCTTACGGCCTACAATGAGCAGTTCTTC	CSVEPSRLAGGLTAYNEQFF
TRBD1	TRBV23-1	TRBJ1-1	.	TGCGCCAGCAGGTGCTCCAGGGGGGTCACTGAAGCTTTCTTT	CASRCSRGVTEAFF
.	TRBV6-6	TRBJ1-5	few	TGTGCCAGCAGTCGACAGGCCAATCAGCCCCAGCATTTT	CASSRQANQPQHF
TRBD1	TRBV7-2	TRBJ1-2	.	TGTGCCAGCAGCCCCAGGGGGCGGTGGGGCTACACCTTC	CASSPRGRWGYTF
.	TRBV5-4	TRBJ1-1	.	TGTGCCAGCAGCCCGGACAGACTGGGGACTGAAGCTTTCTTT	CASSPDRLGTEAFF
.	TRBV6-6	TRBJ1-3	many	TGTGCCACCCTTTACGGCTCTGGAAACACCATATATTTT	CATLYGSGNTIYF
.	TRBV7-9	TRBJ1-2	.	TGTGCCAGCAGCTTATTATACAGAGTATATGGCTACACCTTC	CASSLLYRVYGYTF
TRBD1	TRBV7-9	TRBJ2-7	.	TGTGCCAGCAGCCCGACGCCGGGACAGGGGGCCTACGAGCAGTACTTC	CASSPTPGQGAYEQYF
TRBD1	TRBV5-1	TRBJ2-7	.	TGCGCCAGCGGGACAGGGGGTGGCTCCTACGAGCAGTACTTC	CASGTGGGSYEQYF
.	TRBV19	TRBJ2-7	once	TGTGCCAGTAGTATTAGTCCCGTCTACGAGCAGTACTTC	CASSISPVYEQYF
.	TRBV19	TRBJ1-1	.	TGTGCCAGTAGTACATCGACAGCTATGAACACTGAAGCTTTCTTT	CASSTSTAMNTEAFF
.	TRBV15	TRBJ1-1	few	TGTGCCACCAGCAGGGGGAGGGCAAACACTGAAGCTTTCTTT	CATSRGRANTEAFF
.	TRBV7-2	TRBJ2-6	.	TGTGCCAGCAGCTTACAGTCCTCTGGGGCCAACGTCCTGACTTTC	CASSLQSSGANVLTF
.	TRBV28	TRBJ1-1	.	TGTGCCAGCAGCCCTGGCTTTCCAAGTGCTGAAGCTTTCTTT	CASSPGFPSAEAFF
.	TRBV19	TRBJ1-5	.	TGTGCCAGTAGCTCGAACAGGGCCAATCAGCCCCAGCATTTT	CASSSNRANQPQHF
TRBD2	TRBV4-2	TRBJ2-7	.	TGTGCCAGCAGCCAAGGACTAGCGGGGTCCTACGAGCAGTACTTC	CASSQGLAGSYEQYF
.	TRBV29-1	TRBJ1-1	.	TGCAGCGTTGTCAGAGGGATGAACACTGAAGCTTTCTTT	CSVVRGMNTEAFF
TRBD1	TRBV6-5	TRBJ2-5	.	TGTGCCAGCAGTTCCAGGGGGATCCAAGAGACCCAGTACTTC	CASSSRGIQETQYF
.	TRBV9	TRBJ2-1	.	TGTGCCAGCAGCGTAGGGGGCCGGACCACTTACAATGAGCAGTTCTTC	CASSVGGRTTYNEQFF
TRBD1	TRBV6-6	TRBJ1-2	.	TGTGCCAGCACCGAGACAGGGCTGTGGGGCTACACCTTC	CASTETGLWGYTF
.	TRBV7-8	TRBJ1-1	.	TGTGCCAGCAGCTTAGCGAGGAATGAAGCTTTCTTT	CASSLARNEAFF
.	TRBV6-6	TRBJ1-4	.	TGTGCCAGCAGCCCCAGGGGTAATGAAAAACTGTTTTTT	CASSPRGNEKLFF
.	TRBV28	TRBJ2-7	.	TGTGCCAGCAGTTTCCATTACCGGGACATCGGCTACGAGCAGTACTTC	CASSFHYRDIGYEQYF
.	TRBV18	TRBJ2-3	.	TGTGCCAGCTCACCAAGGGGGGGCCGAACTAGCACAGATACGCAGTATTTT	CASSPRGGRTSTDTQYF
.	TRBV5-4	TRBJ2-3	.	TGTGCCAGGTCCCCGGTCGGCGGCAGCACAGATACGCAGTATTTT	CARSPVGGSTDTQYF
TRBD1	TRBV6-5	TRBJ1-6	.	TGTGCCAGCAGCCGGGACAGCTCCTATAATTCACCCCTCCACTTT	CASSRDSSYNSPLHF
TRBD2	TRBV7-9	TRBJ2-7	.	TGTGCCAGCAGCTTACCAAAAGCGGGAGATATCAACGAGCAGTACTTC	CASSLPKAGDINEQYF
.	TRBV2	TRBJ1-5	.	TGTGCCAGCAGTGCCGGGAGAGCTGTTGGTCAGCCCCAGCATTTT	CASSAGRAVGQPQHF
TRBD1	TRBV7-9	TRBJ1-4	.	TGTGCCAGCAGCACCGGGACAGGGATTGAAAAACTGTTTTTT	CASSTGTGIEKLFF
TRBD1	TRBV19	TRBJ1-4	.	TGTGCCAGCTCGGACAGGGGTAGTGAAAAACTGTTTTTT	CASSDRGSEKLFF
TRBD1	TRBV6-1	TRBJ2-7	.	TGTGCCAGTGGTCGACAGGGAACAGGTGAGCAGTACTTC	CASGRQGTGEQYF
.	TRBV29-1	TRBJ2-7	.	TGCAGCGTTCTACTAGCCTCCCACGAGCAGTACTTC	CSVLLASHEQYF
TRBD1	TRBV5-4	TRBJ1-1	.	TGTGCCAGCTTCCCCGGCGGGACAGAGAACACTGAAGCTTTCTTT	CASFPGGTENTEAFF
.	TRBV4-1	TRBJ2-7	.	TGCGCCAGCAGCCAAGCCCCCCGGTACGAGCAGTACTTC	CASSQAPRYEQYF
TRBD2	TRBV19	TRBJ2-2	.	TGTGCCAGTATGGGACTAGCGGGAGACACCGGGGAGCTGTTTTTT	CASMGLAGDTGELFF
TRBD1	TRBV28	TRBJ1-1	.	TGTGCCAGCAGTGGAGACAGGGGGCAATTTGAAGCTTTCTTT	CASSGDRGQFEAFF
.	TRBV28	TRBJ2-4	.	TGTGCCAGCAGTCCCCGGGTAGGGAGGGCCAAAAACATTCAGTACTTC	CASSPRVGRAKNIQYF
.	TRBV4-3	TRBJ2-2	.	TGCGCCAGCAGCCCGCGACGCGGGACCCTGAACACCGGGGAGCTGTTTTTT	CASSPRRGTLNTGELFF
.	TRBV28	TRBJ2-7	.	TGTGCCAGCAGTTCGACAGGTCTTGCGCAGTACTTC	CASSSTGLAQYF
.	TRBV29-1	TRBJ2-1	few	TGCAGCGTTGACCTAGCACAGAATGAGCAGTTCTTC	CSVDLAQNEQFF
TRBD2	TRBV30	TRBJ2-7	.	TGTGCCTGGAGTGTTTGGGCGGGGGGGCGGTACGAGCAGTACTTC	CAWSVWAGGRYEQYF
TRBD2	TRBV11-3	TRBJ2-3	.	TGTGCCAGCAGCTCCCCGGGGGGGGATGGTACGCAGTATTTT	CASSSPGGDGTQYF
.	TRBV4-3	TRBJ2-7	once	TGCGCCAGCAGCCGGGGCCTCACAGATTACGAGCAGTACTTC	CASSRGLTDYEQYF
.	TRBV6-6	TRBJ2-7	few	TGTGCCAGCGGGAGGAGAATGTACGAGCAGTACTTC	CASGRRMYEQYF
.	TRBV18	TRBJ2-7	.	TGTGCCAGCTCACGGTCTGCGGGGTCCCTTTACGAGCAGTACTTC	CASSRSAGSLYEQYF
.	TRBV11-1	TRBJ1-2	.	TGTGCCAGCAGCTTAGGTGGTTTCGGGAAAAGGAACTATGGCTACACCTTC	CASSLGGFGKRNYGYTF
.	TRBV4-1	TRBJ1-3	.	TGCGCCAGCAGCCAAGTTGGGAGCTCTGGAAACACCATATATTTT	CASSQVGSSGNTIYF
TRBD2	TRBV19	TRBJ2-3	once	TGTGCCAGTGGGGGACTAGCGGGAGCAGATACGCAGTATTTT	CASGGLAGADTQYF
.	TRBV30	TRBJ2-2	.	TGTGCCTGGAGCGCCGCTACTAGATCCACCGGGGAGCTGTTTTTT	CAWSAATRSTGELFF
.	TRBV28	TRBJ2-6	.	TGTGCCAGCAGGCCGCTATTCTCTGGGGCCAACGTCCTGACTTTC	CASRPLFSGANVLTF
.	TRBV10-3	TRBJ1-2	.	TGTGCCTCGGGGTACTCGGGATATGGCTACACCTTC	CASGYSGYGYTF
TRBD2	TRBV10-3	TRBJ2-3	.	TGTGCCATCAGTGGACTAGCGGCTAGCACAGATACGCAGTATTTT	CAISGLAASTDTQYF
TRBD1	TRBV11-2	TRBJ1-5	.	TGTGCCAGCGCGAGGGGGCCGAATCAGCCCCAGCATTTT	CASARGPNQPQHF
.	TRBV28	TRBJ2-5	.	TGTGCCAGCATTCCCTACTCCGCGAGGAGGTCGGAAGAGACCCAGTACTTC	CASIPYSARRSEETQYF
TRBD1	TRBV4-1	TRBJ1-5	.	TGCGCCAGCAGCCAAACGTCAGGGGGCGCGAATCAGCCCCAGCATTTT	CASSQTSGGANQPQHF
.	TRBV6-5	TRBJ1-1	.	TGTGCCAGCAGTCCCGGGACATCGGTCGCTGAAGCTTTCTTT	CASSPGTSVAEAFF
.	TRBV5-1	TRBJ1-2	.	TGCGCCAGCGCTGCCGGGTACGAGGGTGGCTACACCTTC	CASAAGYEGGYTF